This TCR beta chain was sequenced during a study of beta chain features in type 1 diabetes (dated by TCRdb to the late 2010s). In terms of the full investigation: Mean age, gender distribution, total cell number and subset yield did not differ between patients and healthy donors. Across all samples, some 110,000,000 sorted cells were examined, and cell number per subset correlated strongly with RNA yield. In the study, recently diagnosed type 1 diabetes patients and matched healthy donors were compared on the TCRB repertoires of their sorted circulating CD4+ T cell subsets. Naive and central memory subsets were obtained from all 30 or so donors, but regulatory and stem cell-like memory subsets were isolated from only 8 patients and roughly 8 healthy donors.

The germline V gene gives CDR1 as MDHEN and CDR2 as SYDVKM. The CDR3 contains 12 residues, cysteine and phenylalanine counted. Left in the record is the CDR3 DNA by itself, 36 bases read in frame from the first base. At the junction V is shortened by 6 bases and J by 3 bases, with 8 bases in between. Each donor gave one peripheral blood draw, about 110 mL on average, collected into heparinised tubes. Naive, central memory, regulatory and stem cell-like memory CD4+ T cells were sorted on a BD FACSAria II using a panel including CD45RO, CCR7, CD25, CD127, CD95 and CD27. Purity was above 95% for every sorted population. PBMCs were separated immediately by Lymphoprep density gradient centrifugation and were stained directly, without being cultured. Samples were stained and sorted in pairs, with one healthy donor and one patient per experiment, so that batch effects were minimized. This clone was recorded a few times. Its recognized antigen is unknown. No clone much larger than this one lies a single base away; base qualities are absent.

The paper's findings and limits, for the study overall: PCR may preferentially amplify shorter templates, but because patient and control samples were amplified and corrected together, any resulting skew would affect both groups equally. Type 1 diabetes patients showed a moderate but significant shortening of TCRB CDR3 length in all four CD4+ subsets. Because cDNA was sequenced instead of genomic DNA, activated cells with high expression could be over-represented, although the groups did not differ in activation or CD3 levels. Naive, central memory and regulatory TCRB repertoires appeared to be more alike among patients than among healthy donors. Because the HLA sub-analyses included only small numbers of individuals, any influence of HLA type on TCRB rearrangement was left unresolved. At VDJ recombination sites, type 1 diabetes patients had fewer insertions and more deleted nucleotides, which implies abnormalities in thymic rearrangement.

All of the isolated RNA was reverse transcribed with the High Capacity cDNA Reverse Transcription Kit, so expressed TCRB transcripts were sequenced. Naive, central memory and regulatory T cell samples underwent deep immunoSEQ sequencing, averaging about 3.57 million total reads per sample. After sorted cells were lysed in RLT buffer, RNA was extracted with DNase-treated RNeasy Micro or Mini kits, with the choice depending on cell number. To prevent cross-contamination, each cell subset was processed individually, whereas patient and healthy donor samples were processed jointly. The immunoSEQ multiplex PCR was used to amplify TCRB sequences from cDNA, generating 87-bp fragments that spanned the CDR3 region. Sequencing of the amplicons was performed on the Illumina HiSeq platform. The original pipeline was this. PCR bias was corrected computationally using synthetic template baselines, and reads within Hamming distance 2 were collapsed, with unmergeable singletons discarded. Reads were aligned to IMGT to assign V, D and J genes, CDR3 length, and insertions or deletions at six rearrangement sites. Clonotype counts were normalized to sorted cell number within each subset before computing true diversity and Gini coefficients with the tcR R package. The overlap coefficient, calculated on TCRB nucleotide sequences, was used to measure repertoire sharing. Out-of-frame TCRB sequences from naive cells were analyzed to stand in for the pre-selection repertoire. TCRdb provides this immuneACCESS table in a form limited to in-frame rearrangements. Some clones are lacking; in checked studies, under half of them reflect an unresolved V gene, and why the rest are absent is not known. That table furnishes V, J and clone size, whereas the DNA furnished D and trimming. Across this sample there are 850,000 to 900,000 clones, with under 20% seen only once. 0.02% to 0.03% of the sample rests with the top ten.

The receptor comes from a young woman in good health. The chain was built from TRBV28 and TRBJ2-5, with no D gene named confidently. The sequencing input was naive CD4+ T cells from blood. Read against the paper, the sample's cell subset or site label means: true naive CD4+ T cells. The CDR3 loop reads CASRRGEETQYF. Read as DNA, the sequence is TGTGCCAGCAGAAGAGGAGAAGAGACCCAGTACTTC.